The clone carrying this TCR beta chain has ten or more counts. Its antigen is unknown. These data come from a study of T cells in Graves' hyperthyroidism and ophthalmopathy. Researchers amplified the TCR beta CDR3 regions from RNA transcripts. Initially, a first-round RT-PCR of the TCR CDR3 employed the HTBI primer set. TCRdb fed the multiplex PCR reads into MiXCR, producing one record per CDR3 protein. The sample carries about 360,000 distinct CDR3 sequences, roughly 13% recorded once. The study enrolled patients aged 18 to 65 with newly diagnosed hyperthyroidism of under 2 months' duration. Criteria for exclusion of patients were uncontrolled infection, other autoimmune disease, pregnancy or lactation. Source material for PBMCs was more than 9.5 ml fresh peripheral blood. This CDR3 spans 15 amino acids. Trimming shortened V by 2 bases and J by 4 bases, and 12 bases separated the two germline ends.

General study results and limits: Appearing also in blood were most of the thyroid clonotypes expanded above 0.001.

Sequencing was carried out using blood. J is TRBJ2-1 and V is TRBV12-3 or TRBV12-4; TRBD2 is a possible D gene (6 bases). This receptor was obtained from a woman between 18 and 30 years old with Graves' hyperthyroidism. The DNA for the CDR3 is TGTGCCAGCAGTTTAAACAGCGGGCCGTACAATGAGCAGTTCTTC. It is translated as CASSLNSGPYNEQFF.